Sequencing of this TCR beta chain was carried out in a study of early T cells in non-severe SARS-CoV-2 infection. The CDR3 covers 15 residues. CDR1 and CDR2 (germline): SGHDT, YYEEEE. Trimming left V 0 bases short and J 0 bases short, with 10 bases between. This clonotype was recorded many times. TCRdb processed the 5' RACE reads anew with MiXCR; each CDR3 protein has one entry. The sample consists of about 80,000 distinct CDR3 sequences, 5% of them appearing once. Specimen: whole blood, collected at baseline. This TCR came from an adult who was a healthcare worker with PCR-confirmed SARS-CoV-2 infection or an uninfected control (not recorded which). The chain combines TRBV5-6 with TRBJ2-7; D not certain. This chain's CDR3 is CASSLGPLTSYEQYF. As DNA, the CDR3 is TGTGCCAGCAGCTTGGGTCCGCTTACCTCCTACGAGCAGTACTTC.